The 23 T cell receptor beta chains presented below share a single source sample, sequenced in a study of cytomegalovirus exposure and HLA in healthy donors. The PCR had 60 Vbeta and 13 Jbeta primers. Here immunoSEQ multiplex PCR was the method, and the copy in TCRdb shows in-frame clones only, minus some. This table has roughly 150,000 clones, around 80% appearing once. The sample was PBMCs. The receptors originated from a man aged 25-40 years in good health.

This chain uses TRBV4-1 with TRBJ1-1; 8 nucleotides line up with TRBD1. This CDR3 spans 15 amino acids. Germline lookup yields CDR1 MGHRA and CDR2 YSYEKL. Trimming removed 0 bases from V and 3 bases from J; junction bases left unmatched: 3. CDR3 residues: CASSQDGQGYTEAFF. In DNA, the CDR3 is TGCGCCAGCAGCCAAGACGGACAGGGATACACTGAAGCTTTCTTT.

The V and J genes are TRBV13 and TRBJ2-1, with D tentatively TRBD2 (7 bases). CDR1 is PRHDT, CDR2 FYEKMQ, per germline (reference sequence). Between the trimmed V and J ends, which lost 6 bases and 7 bases, there was a span of 19 bases. This CDR3 has 15 amino acids. The CDR3 region is CASSPWEGGLNEQFF. CDR3 nucleotide sequence: TGTGCCAGCAGTCCATGGGAGGGGGGTTTGAATGAGCAGTTCTTC.

The V call is TRBV11-2, the J call TRBJ1-2; D is possibly TRBD1 (5 bases). In germline, CDR1 is SGHAT, CDR2 FQNNGV. Deletions cut 2 bases from V and 4 bases from J, with 14 bases between. This CDR3 is built from 15 residues. The CDR3 region is CASSLKQEGAYGYTF. CDR3 nucleotides: TGTGCCAGCAGCTTAAAACAGGAAGGGGCCTATGGCTACACCTTC.

The chain uses TRBV9 and TRBJ2-7; a weak D match, TRBD2 (6 bases). Germline V gives CDR1 SGDLS, CDR2 YYNGEE. The CDR3 length is 17 residues. V was clipped by 0 bases and J by 1 base, with 17 bases between them. The CDR3 nucleotides read TGTGCCAGCAGCGTAGAGGGCGGGACTTGGTCTTCCTACGAGCAGTACTTC. Translated: CASSVEGGTWSSYEQYF.

The rearrangement uses TRBV9 and TRBJ2-2, with TRBD1 identical over 7 bases. V was pared by 3 bases and J by 1 base, with 3 bases of the junction left unmatched. The CDR3 is 15 amino acids. Germline V lookup: CDR1 SGDLS, CDR2 YYNGEE. The CDR3 spells CASSARGQNTGELFF. Written as DNA, the CDR3 is TGTGCCAGCAGCGCGAGGGGGCAGAACACCGGGGAGCTGTTTTTT.

The rearrangement joins TRBV7-9 to TRBJ2-4, with 14 bases identical to TRBD2. The V segment lost 5 bases and the J segment 0 bases; nucleotides outside the gene matches: 9. This CDR3 comprises 19 residues. Looked up from germline, CDR1 is SEHNR and CDR2 is FQNEAQ (reference sequence). CDR3 nucleotides: TGTGCCAGCAGCCCCAAGACTAGCGGGAGGGGGTTAGCCAAAAACATTCAGTACTTC. It translates to CASSPKTSGRGLAKNIQYF.

V is TRBV9 and J is TRBJ2-1; the match to TRBD2 covers 9 bases. V lost 0 bases, J lost 7 bases, and 11 bases stayed unmatched. The CDR3 contains 17 residues. Germline V gives CDR1 SGDLS, CDR2 YYNGEE. CDR3 protein: CASSVEGGRAKRNEQFF. The DNA for the CDR3 is TGTGCCAGCAGCGTAGAAGGCGGGAGGGCCAAGAGAAATGAGCAGTTCTTC.

The count of this clone is one. The V call is TRBV30, the J call TRBJ2-3, with TRBD2 as a possible D gene (5 bases). The CDR3 sequence is 12 residues long. Germline CDR1 and CDR2: GTSNPN and SVGIG (reference sequence). V was trimmed by 5 bases and J by 5 bases, leaving 11 bases between them. The CDR3 DNA is TGTGCCTGGTCGAGGGTCGGAGATACGCAGTATTTT. It is translated as CAWSRVGDTQYF. The complete variable domain, with remaining parts taken from reference TRBV30 and TRBJ2-3, reads SQTIHQWPATLVQPVGSPLSLECTVEGTSNPNLYWYRQAAGRGLQLLFYSVGIGQISSEVPQNLSASRPQDRQFILSSKKLLLSDSGFYLCAWSRVGDTQYFGPGTRLTVL.

The chain has TRBV4-1 and TRBJ1-1; 7 nucleotides align to TRBD1. The CDR3 runs 16 residues. V shed 3 bases and J 3 bases; nucleotides not matched to a gene: 10. Germline assignment: CDR1 MGHRA and CDR2 YSYEKL. The CDR3 DNA is TGCGCCAGCAGCCATCCAAAGGGGGCATTAGACACTGAAGCTTTCTTT. It is translated as CASSHPKGALDTEAFF.

The chain is built from TRBV27 and TRBJ2-6, with 7 nucleotides matching TRBD2. V lost 3 bases, J lost 0 bases, and 5 bases stayed unmatched. This CDR3 spans 17 amino acids. Per germline, CDR1 MNHEY and CDR2 SMNVEV (reference sequence). This CDR3 reads CASSLGGWPSGANVLTF. For the CDR3, the DNA is TGTGCCAGCAGTTTGGGGGGGTGGCCCTCTGGGGCCAACGTCCTGACTTTC.

This clone was recorded a few times. This rearrangement joins TRBV2 to TRBJ2-5; perhaps TRBD1 as D (7 bases). The germline gives CDR1 SNHLY, CDR2 FYNNEI. The CDR3 runs 13 residues. Trimming stripped 11 bases from V and 1 base from J, with 14 bases between. CDR3 bases: TGTGCCGGAGGGGACAGAGCCCAAGAGACCCAGTACTTC. It codes for CAGGDRAQETQYF.

The chain joins TRBV6-5 to TRBJ1-4; 10 nucleotides match TRBD1. CDR1 and CDR2 (germline): MNHEY, SVGAGI. V lost 0 bases, J lost 7 bases, and 2 bases stayed unmatched. The CDR3 is 15 residues long. CDR3 nucleotides: TGTGCCAGCAGTTACTCGGGGACAGGGGCTGAAAAACTGTTTTTT. Protein sequence: CASSYSGTGAEKLFF.

The chain couples TRBV25-1 to TRBJ2-7, with D tentatively TRBD1 (6 bases). Germline lookup yields CDR1 MGHDK and CDR2 SYGVNS. This CDR3 has 13 amino acids. The V end was cut by 5 bases, the J end by 4 bases, with 12 bases between. This CDR3 reads CASSRATGYEQYF. Here the CDR3 DNA reads TGTGCCAGCAGTCGGGCAACAGGGTACGAGCAGTACTTC.

V is TRBV7-9 and J is TRBJ2-3; D is unclear. CDR3 length: 13 residues. Germline V gene sequence: CDR1 SEHNR, CDR2 FQNEAQ (reference sequence). V gave up 1 base and J gave up 2 bases, with 4 bases separating them. In DNA, the CDR3 is TGTGCCAGCAGCTTAGACTACACAGATACGCAGTATTTT. Protein sequence: CASSLDYTDTQYF.

The rearrangement uses TRBV11-3 and TRBJ2-3; 14 bases map to TRBD2. This CDR3 comprises 15 residues. The germline V gene has CDR1 SGHNT and CDR2 YENEEA. Trimming cost V 5 bases and J 8 bases; bases outside gene matches: 6. CDR3 sequence reads: CASSPGLAGVPTQYF. CDR3 coding DNA: TGTGCCAGCAGCCCGGGACTAGCGGGAGTTCCTACGCAGTATTTT. The full variable domain, completed using reference TRBV11-3 and TRBJ2-3, is EAGVVQSPRYKIIEKKQPVAFWCNPISGHNTLYWYLQNLGQGPELLIRYENEEAVDDSQLPKDRFSAERLKGVDSTLKIQPAELGDSAVYLCASSPGLAGVPTQYFGPGTRLTVL.

This chain links TRBV30 with TRBJ2-1, with D tentatively TRBD1 (5 bases). Germline V lookup: CDR1 GTSNPN, CDR2 SVGIG (reference sequence). Trimming stripped 1 base from V and 5 bases from J, with 12 bases between. This CDR3 has 14 amino acids. DNA for the CDR3: TGTGCCTGGAGTGGCAGACAGCCCAACAATGAGCAGTTCTTC. It is translated as CAWSGRQPNNEQFF.

The CDR3 is CASSSSGTSRHEQYF. In DNA form, the CDR3 reads TGTGCCAGCAGTTCGTCCGGGACTAGCCGCCACGAGCAGTACTTC. The chain carries TRBV28 and TRBJ2-7; 9 nucleotides agree with TRBD2. Germline V gene data show CDR1 as MDHEN and CDR2 as SYDVKM. The CDR3 consists of 15 residues. V gave up 4 bases and J gave up 5 bases; unmatched junction bases: 9.

The chain is built from TRBV6-5 and TRBJ2-7; D possibly corresponds to TRBD2 (7 bases). The germline gives CDR1 MNHEY, CDR2 SVGAGI. The CDR3 runs 11 residues. V lost 6 bases and J lost 6, with 9 bases in between. The CDR3 here is CASRGGAEQYF. As DNA, the CDR3 is TGTGCCAGCAGGGGGGGGGCCGAGCAGTACTTC.

The chain recombines TRBV19 with TRBJ2-1; 11 bases match TRBD2. The junction had 11 bases not matched to a gene; V was cut back by 7 bases and J by 9 bases. Germline CDR1 reads LNHDA; CDR2 reads SQIVND (reference sequence). The CDR3 covers 15 residues. DNA for the CDR3: TGTGCCAGTACCCATCGGCTAGCGGGAGGAGTTGAGCAGTTCTTC. It specifies CASTHRLAGGVEQFF.

The J gene is TRBJ2-7, the V gene TRBV2, with TRBD2 identical over 13 bases. V lost 7 bases and J lost 2; bases outside the gene matches: 2. Germline V gives CDR1 SNHLY, CDR2 FYNNEI. CDR3 size: 14 residues. The CDR3 loop reads CASIGLAGAYEQYF. CDR3 coding DNA: TGTGCCAGCATCGGACTAGCGGGAGCCTACGAGCAGTACTTC.

The gene calls are TRBV28 and TRBJ1-1, with TRBD1 matching over 9 bases. The CDR3 is 14 residues long. Trimming cost V 5 bases and J 3 bases; bases outside gene matches: 4. The germline CDR1 and CDR2 sequences are MDHEN and SYDVKM. The chain's CDR3 is CASSPRDRDTEAFF. The CDR3 bases are TGTGCCAGCAGTCCCAGGGACAGGGACACTGAAGCTTTCTTT.

V and J are TRBV28 and TRBJ1-2, with D tentatively TRBD1 (6 bases). Germline CDR1 and CDR2: MDHEN and SYDVKM. The CDR3 is 15 residues long. Trimming removed 6 bases at V and 5 bases at J, with 19 bases between. CDR3 sequence: CASRTPGGGRYGYTF. The CDR3, as DNA: TGTGCCAGCAGAACACCCGGCGGGGGCCGGTATGGCTACACCTTC.

The V call is TRBV27, the J call TRBJ2-7; D possibly corresponds to TRBD1 (7 bases). V was trimmed by 5 bases and J by 4 bases, leaving 18 bases between them. CDR1 and CDR2 (germline): MNHEY, SMNVEV (reference sequence). The CDR3 runs 15 residues. CDR3 DNA: TGTGCCAGCAGTGATCGGACAGGAGGAGGGTACGAGCAGTACTTC. Protein sequence: CASSDRTGGGYEQYF.